This T cell receptor beta chain was identified during a study of regulatory T cells in long-lasting Graves disease. Findings and caveats of the study: Accuracy was perhaps lowered by the small sample size. Among samples with persistent disease, TRBV28, TRBJ1-2 and TRBJ2-5 were favored.

Time point noted: newly diagnosed GD, antithyroid drugs for less than 3 months. Isolated PBMC RNA provided the starting material for the TCR library. Patients came from an endocrinology department in Xi'an, China. With EDTA tubes as the receptacles, 7 to 9 milliliters of peripheral blood were drawn. Comment on this clonotype: What it binds is not known.

CDR1 is ENHRY, CDR2 SYGVKD, per germline. The CDR3 extends over 14 amino acids. V shed 8 bases and J 7 bases; nucleotides not matched to a gene: 8. CDR3 regions were amplified by Arm-PCR using iRepertoire HTBI primers to build TCR beta libraries. TCRdb itself ran the multiplex PCR reads through MiXCR, one entry per CDR3 protein. The data show about 300,000 distinct CDR3 sequences, 18% seen once. The sequences come from peripheral blood mononuclear cells (PBMCs), collected at new diagnosis, from a patient treated with antithyroid drugs. The sequence was obtained from a female donor with Graves disease. The chain uses TRBV10-3 and TRBJ1-6; TRBD1 matches at 7 bases. CDR3 amino acids: CAIYRDSQNSPLHF. The CDR3 DNA is TGTGCCATCTACCGGGACAGCCAAAATTCACCCCTCCACTTT.